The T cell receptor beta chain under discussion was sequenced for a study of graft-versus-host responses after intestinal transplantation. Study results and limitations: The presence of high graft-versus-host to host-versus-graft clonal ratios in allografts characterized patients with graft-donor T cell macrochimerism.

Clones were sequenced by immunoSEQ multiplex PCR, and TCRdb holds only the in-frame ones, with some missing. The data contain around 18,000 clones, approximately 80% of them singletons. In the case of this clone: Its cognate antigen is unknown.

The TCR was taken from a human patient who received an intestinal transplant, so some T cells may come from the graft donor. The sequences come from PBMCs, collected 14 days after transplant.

The CDR3 is CASSPDQSHEQFF. CDR3 nucleotide sequence: TGTGCCAGCAGCCCCGATCAGTCCCATGAGCAGTTCTTC. The rearrangement joins TRBV2 to TRBJ2-1; D is uncertain. CDR1 is SNHLY, CDR2 FYNNEI, per germline. V was pared by 6 bases and J by 8 bases, with 14 bases between. The CDR3 spans 13 residues.